A single T cell receptor (beta chain) is shown here with its context. The germline CDR1 and CDR2 sequences are SGHVS and FQNEAQ. V was trimmed by 3 bases and J by 1 base, leaving 15 bases between them. The length of the CDR3 is 17 residues. This sample is part of a study of beta chain features in type 1 diabetes. As every portion of the isolated RNA was reverse transcribed, the sequencing read expressed TCRB transcripts. Assay used: immunoSEQ multiplex PCR; TCRdb lists only in-frame clones, some missing. Of 860,000 or so clones in the sample, roughly a sixth were seen once. This sequence originates from a woman aged 18-30 years in good health. The sample consisted of naive CD4+ T cells from blood. The V call is TRBV7-8, the J call TRBJ2-2; the D gene is possibly TRBD2 (6 bases). The CDR3 nucleotides read TGTGCCAGCAGCTTTTTGGCCGGGACTCTGAACACCGGGGAGCTGTTTTTT. Its protein product is CASSFLAGTLNTGELFF.